The rows below give T cell receptor beta chains drawn from one sample of a study of OX40 agonist ivuxolimab in advanced cancers. TCRdb's table, derived via immunoSEQ multiplex PCR, lists solely in-frame clones and lacks some. The sample has about 66,000 clones; 70% to 80% are singletons. Here the sequenced sample was CD4+ or CD8+ T cells sorted from blood, taken in a trial of the OX40 agonist ivuxolimab. These receptors came from an adult with an advanced solid tumor such as melanoma, head and neck, liver or kidney cancer. Each CDR3 is given with its conserved first and last residue. A D gene is named only where the DNA matches it firmly. The listing skips clone size in some rows; elsewhere it reads once, few, many or a size class.

j_call v_call clone_size d_call cdr3_nt cdr3_aa
TRBJ1-3 TRBV6-5 - - TGTGCCAGCAGTTACAATGGAGGGGCTGGAAACACCATATATTTT CASSYNGGAGNTIYF
TRBJ2-7 TRBV6-5 - - TGTGCCACCGGGCGGGGGACAGGTGCCTACGAGCAGTACTTC CATGRGTGAYEQYF
TRBJ2-3 TRBV4-2 - TRBD2 TGTGCCAGCAGCCAAGATTATTTCGGGAGGGCCAAAGCGCAGTATTTT CASSQDYFGRAKAQYF
TRBJ1-1 TRBV18 - TRBD1 TGTGCCAGCTCTACAGGGGAGGATACTGAAGCTTTCTTT CASSTGEDTEAFF
TRBJ2-7 TRBV30 once - TGTGCCTGGAGTAGGGGGGGGTCCGCGCAGTACTTC CAWSRGGSAQYF
TRBJ2-7 TRBV5-1 - - TGCGCCAGCAGCTTGTATCCGGGATCCTACGAGCAGTACTTC CASSLYPGSYEQYF
TRBJ1-5 TRBV7-8 - - TGTGCCAGCAGCTTATACCGGGGGACTAGCAATCAGCCCCAGCATTTT CASSLYRGTSNQPQHF
TRBJ2-7 TRBV5-3 - - TGTGCCAGAAGCTATCTAACCTGCGAGCAGTACTTC CARSYLTCEQYF
TRBJ2-2 TRBV25-1 - TRBD2 TGTGCCAGCAGTGAGACTAGCGGGAGCCCCGGGGAGCTGTTTTTT CASSETSGSPGELFF
TRBJ1-4 TRBV4-1 - - TGCGCCAGCAGCCAAGTCGGGACGGCTAATGAAAAACTGTTTTTT CASSQVGTANEKLFF
TRBJ1-2 TRBV5-4 - - TGTGCCAGCAGCTTGCGAGGGGCCTCGATCTATGGCTACACCTTC CASSLRGASIYGYTF
TRBJ1-2 TRBV2 few TRBD1 TGTGCCAGCAGTTTAAAGCCGACAGGGGCATCAAACTATGGCTACACCTTC CASSLKPTGASNYGYTF
TRBJ1-1 TRBV4-2 few - TGTGCCAGCAGCCAAGATTATAATCTCGTGGGAGAAACTGAAGCTTTCTTT CASSQDYNLVGETEAFF
TRBJ2-3 TRBV7-9 - - TGTGCCAGCAGCTTATTAGAATTGTCTGGCACAGATACGCAGTATTTT CASSLLELSGTDTQYF
TRBJ2-3 TRBV28 few TRBD2 TGTGCCAGCAGTGACGTAGCGGGTACCCGTACGCAGTATTTT CASSDVAGTRTQYF
TRBJ1-2 TRBV9 - TRBD1 TGTGCCAGCAGCACCTCCGGGACAGGGCTTCGGGGCTACACCTTC CASSTSGTGLRGYTF
TRBJ1-5 TRBV11-2 - - TGTGCCAGTAGCAGCGGGGTCAATCAGCCCCAGCATTTT CASSSGVNQPQHF
TRBJ1-1 TRBV6-1 - - TGTGCCAGCAGTGAAGGGGGGACCGCGAACACTGAAGCTTTCTTT CASSEGGTANTEAFF
TRBJ1-2 TRBV28 - TRBD1 TGTGCCAGCAGTTCCATACACTCGGGACAGCGGGCCTATGGCTACACCTTC CASSSIHSGQRAYGYTF
TRBJ2-1 TRBV30 - TRBD2 TGTGCCCAGGCGGGATTAGCGGGGGGGGCATCTGAGCAGTTCTTC CAQAGLAGGASEQFF
TRBJ2-5 TRBV2 once - TGTGCCAGCAGTGATGGTAGCGGCCAAGAGACCCAGTACTTC CASSDGSGQETQYF
TRBJ2-7 TRBV29-1 - - TGCAGCCCGTTCCTCTGGGGTAGGGGCCCTTCCGAGCAGTACTTC CSPFLWGRGPSEQYF
TRBJ2-1 TRBV5-1 - - TGCGCCAGCAGTCCCCTTTTCGATGGTGAGCAGTTCTTC CASSPLFDGEQFF
TRBJ2-3 TRBV5-6 once - TGTGCCAGCAGCTTGTTGCCCGGCGTCCCGGATACGCAGTATTTT CASSLLPGVPDTQYF
TRBJ1-1 TRBV5-4 - - TGTGCCAGCAGCTTGGAGAGGTACACTGAAGCTTTCTTT CASSLERYTEAFF
TRBJ2-1 TRBV7-8 - TRBD1 TGTGCCAGCAGCTTAAGACCGGGACAGGGGTACAATGAGCAGTTCTTC CASSLRPGQGYNEQFF
TRBJ2-7 TRBV18 - TRBD2 TGTGCCAGCTCACCTACTAGCGAATCCTACGAGCAGTACTTC CASSPTSESYEQYF
TRBJ1-1 TRBV6-6 - - TGTGCCAGCAGCCCGAGCCTGAACACTGAAGCTTTCTTT CASSPSLNTEAFF
TRBJ2-4 TRBV6-4 once - TGTGCCAGCAGTGACGGAGGCGCGGGGTCCATTCAGTACTTC CASSDGGAGSIQYF
TRBJ1-1 TRBV29-1 - - TGCAGCGTGTCGAGGGCAATGAACACTGAAGCTTTCTTT CSVSRAMNTEAFF
TRBJ2-7 TRBV15 once TRBD2 TGTGCCACCAGCAGAGATTTGGCTAGCGGGAGGGGCTACGAGCAGTACTTC CATSRDLASGRGYEQYF
TRBJ2-7 TRBV6-6 - - TGTGCCAGCAGACGAGACAGGGAGGGGTCCTACGAGCAGTACTTC CASRRDREGSYEQYF
TRBJ2-1 TRBV7-6 - TRBD2 TGTGCCAGCAGCTTCTTTAGCGGGGGGGCGCGAAATGAGCAGTTCTTC CASSFFSGGARNEQFF
TRBJ2-3 TRBV7-8 - TRBD2 TGTGCCAGCAGCTTGGGCCGACTAGCGGGAGGAAGAACAGATACGCAGTATTTT CASSLGRLAGGRTDTQYF
TRBJ2-1 TRBV7-9 - TRBD2 TGTGCCAGCAGCCCCCCTAGCGGGGGGGCTTACAATGAGCAGTTCTTC CASSPPSGGAYNEQFF
TRBJ2-4 TRBV6-1 - - TGTGCCAGCAGTGACACCACCGGGATACAAAGAATTGGGGCCAAAAACATTCAGTACTTC CASSDTTGIQRIGAKNIQYF
TRBJ1-6 TRBV5-1 few TRBD1 TGCGCCAGCAGCAGGGACAGAGGTTCACCCCTCCACTTT CASSRDRGSPLHF
TRBJ1-3 TRBV4-1 - - TGCGCCAGCAGCCAAGATGCCGGGATGGCTGGAAACACCATATATTTT CASSQDAGMAGNTIYF
TRBJ1-2 TRBV27 - - TGTGCCAGCAGTAAGGTAGATGCCTATGGCTACACCTTC CASSKVDAYGYTF
TRBJ1-1 TRBV20-1 few - TGCAGTGCTTCGAGGGCAAATGAAGCTTTCTTT CSASRANEAFF
TRBJ2-7 TRBV6-1 - TRBD1 TGTGCCAGCAGTGAAGAACGGACAGGCGGTTGGGAGCAGTACTTC CASSEERTGGWEQYF
TRBJ2-5 TRBV15 - - TGTGCCACCAGCAGAGATATGGCGACCCAAGAGACCCAGTACTTC CATSRDMATQETQYF
TRBJ1-6 TRBV15 - - TGTGCCACCAGCAGAGGGGTGGGACTCACTAATTCACCCCTCCACTTT CATSRGVGLTNSPLHF
TRBJ2-1 TRBV7-3 - TRBD2 TGTGCCAGCAGGTCAACCGGGACTAGTTTTCTGGGGGTCTACAATGAGCAGTTCTTC CASRSTGTSFLGVYNEQFF
TRBJ2-7 TRBV19 - - TGTGCCAGTAGTACCCAAGCGGAGGCCCCCTGGGAGCAGTACTTC CASSTQAEAPWEQYF
TRBJ2-7 TRBV6-1 few TRBD1 TGTGCCAGCAGTGAATGGGGACAGACGTCCTACGAGCAGTACTTC CASSEWGQTSYEQYF
TRBJ1-1 TRBV5-1 few TRBD1 TGCGCCAGCAGCGACAGGGTTTTTGCTGAAGCTTTCTTT CASSDRVFAEAFF
TRBJ2-2 TRBV7-3 - - TGTGCCAGCAGCTTACTGGGACTGGAGAACACCGGGGAGCTGTTTTTT CASSLLGLENTGELFF
TRBJ2-3 TRBV7-9 - - TGTGCCAGCAGCTTCAGCACAGATACGCAGTATTTT CASSFSTDTQYF